This TCR beta chain comes out of a study of Ad26.COV2.S vaccination and SARS-CoV-2 variants. The V end was cut by 4 bases, the J end by 0 bases, with 10 bases between. Germline V lookup: CDR1 SQVTM, CDR2 ANQGSEA. This CDR3 spans 13 amino acids. The method was immunoSEQ multiplex PCR; TCRdb's version includes in-frame clones alone and lacks a portion of them. Of about 680,000 clones listed, approximately 88% are singletons. Regarding treatment: some 20 received Ad26.COV2.S at low or high dose, single or two shots; several received placebo; per-sample allocation not given. The study sampled participants on day 63 after the first vaccine or placebo injection. Built on an Ad26 vector, the vaccine expressed Wuhan-strain SARS-CoV-2 spike.

This sample comprised peripheral blood, obtained in a trial of Ad26.COV2.S vaccine versus placebo. The receptor was derived from a person aged 18 to 65 who received the Ad26.COV2.S COVID-19 vaccine or a placebo. The chain employs TRBV29-1 and TRBJ2-7, with a possible D match to TRBD1 (6 bases). The CDR3 protein is CSVGDNYSYEQYF. As DNA, the CDR3 is TGCAGCGTTGGGGACAACTACTCCTACGAGCAGTACTTC.